A selection of T cell receptor beta chains follows, all from one sample in a study of blood T cell repertoires in COVID-19. Sequencing was performed with immunoSEQ multiplex PCR; in TCRdb, only in-frame clones are kept and a portion is missing. The data show around 170,000 clones, 70% to 90% seen once. The sequenced sample consisted of peripheral blood. The receptors were sampled from a man in his sixties with COVID-19, enrolled during active disease. Each CDR3 is given with its conserved first and last residue. D genes are given only for firm matches. Size is stated for part of the rows, as once, few or many counts, or as a class when the clone is expanded.

TRBJ1-2	14	TRBD1	-	TRBV6-4	CASSPQGAMDGYTF	TGTGCCAGCAGCCCACAGGGGGCGATGGATGGCTACACCTTC
TRBJ1-6	14	TRBD1	-	TRBV7-2	CASSVTGRNSPLHF	TGTGCCAGCAGCGTGACAGGGCGCAATTCACCCCTCCACTTT
TRBJ1-2	14	-	-	TRBV5-4	CASSEQGIDYGYTF	TGTGCCAGCAGCGAACAGGGTATTGACTATGGCTACACCTTC
TRBJ2-4	16	-	-	TRBV12-2	CASRLIRAGTQNIQYF	TGTGCAAGTCGCTTAATCAGGGCGGGAACTCAAAACATTCAGTACTTC
TRBJ1-2	16	TRBD1	-	TRBV27	CASSLSGQGATYGYTF	TGTGCCAGCAGTTTATCGGGCCAGGGGGCGACCTATGGCTACACCTTC
TRBJ1-4	12	-	-	TRBV7-2	CASSLGREKLFF	TGTGCCAGCAGCTTAGGTCGTGAAAAACTGTTTTTT
TRBJ1-1	13	-	-	TRBV6-6	CASSYSGGQGAFF	TGTGCCAGCAGTTACTCGGGGGGGCAGGGAGCTTTCTTT
TRBJ1-1	14	-	-	TRBV6-2/TRBV6-3	CASSQSDRRTEAFF	TGTGCCAGCAGTCAATCTGACAGAAGGACTGAAGCTTTCTTT
TRBJ2-2	16	-	-	TRBV28	CASSVPGTLSTGELFF	TGTGCCAGCAGTGTTCCCGGGACACTAAGTACCGGGGAGCTGTTTTTT
TRBJ2-1	15	TRBD2	-	TRBV5-4	CASSRGLAGVDEQFF	TGTGCCAGCAGCCGCGGACTAGCGGGAGTGGATGAGCAGTTCTTC
TRBJ2-3	17	TRBD2	-	TRBV3-1/TRBV3-2	CASSQVTSGGSIDTQYF	TGTGCCAGCAGCCAAGTGACTAGCGGGGGGTCAATAGATACGCAGTATTTT
TRBJ1-1	14	-	-	TRBV18	CASSPFEGNTEAFF	TGTGCCAGCTCACCATTTGAGGGTAACACTGAAGCTTTCTTT
TRBJ1-2	13	-	-	TRBV29-1	CSVIPDSRYGYTF	TGCAGCGTTATTCCGGACAGCCGATATGGCTACACCTTC
TRBJ1-3	17	TRBD1	-	TRBV9	CASSVGTGGYSGNTIYF	TGTGCCAGCAGCGTAGGAACAGGGGGATACTCTGGAAACACCATATATTTT
TRBJ1-2	14	-	-	TRBV3-1/TRBV3-2	CASSLSGPHYGYTF	TGTGCCAGCAGCCTTTCAGGCCCCCACTATGGCTACACCTTC
TRBJ1-1	13	-	-	TRBV27	CASSLSGGTEAFF	TGTGCCAGCAGTTTATCAGGGGGCACTGAAGCTTTCTTT
TRBJ2-7	18	TRBD2	-	TRBV14	CASSQRLEGAGENYEQYF	TGTGCCAGCAGCCAAAGGTTAGAAGGGGCGGGGGAGAACTACGAGCAGTACTTC
TRBJ2-2	14	-	-	TRBV29-1	CSVEEQGYTGELFF	TGCAGCGTTGAAGAACAGGGATACACCGGGGAGCTGTTTTTT
TRBJ1-2	13	TRBD1	once	TRBV4-3	CASSHGTDYGYTF	TGCGCCAGCAGCCATGGGACAGACTATGGCTACACCTTC
TRBJ2-1	15	TRBD2	-	TRBV7-3	CASSQTSGSFNEQFF	TGTGCCAGCAGTCAAACTAGCGGGAGTTTCAATGAGCAGTTCTTC
TRBJ2-2	13	-	-	TRBV9	CASSLRNTGELFF	TGTGCCAGCAGCCTCAGAAACACCGGGGAGCTGTTTTTT
TRBJ1-2	14	-	-	TRBV6-5	CASSKSRTAYGYTF	TGTGCCAGCAGTAAGAGTAGGACAGCCTATGGCTACACCTTC
TRBJ1-5	16	-	-	TRBV11-2	CASSLGAGYSNQPQHF	TGTGCCAGCAGCTTAGGAGCGGGATATAGCAATCAGCCCCAGCATTTT
TRBJ1-2	11	-	-	TRBV6-5	CASTQWSGYTF	TGTGCCAGCACCCAGTGGTCGGGCTACACCTTC
TRBJ2-7	15	-	-	TRBV7-9	CASSLGGRVPSEQYF	TGTGCCAGCAGCTTAGGTGGCAGGGTCCCCTCCGAGCAGTACTTC
TRBJ2-7	15	TRBD2	-	TRBV5-6	CASSRTSGESYEQYF	TGTGCCAGCAGCCGGACTAGCGGGGAGTCCTACGAGCAGTACTTC
TRBJ2-1	15	-	-	TRBV11-3	CASSLSGGKNNEQFF	TGTGCCAGCAGCTTAAGCGGTGGTAAAAACAATGAGCAGTTCTTC
TRBJ1-1	14	TRBD1	once	TRBV11-2	CASSWGDRATEAFF	TGTGCCAGCAGCTGGGGAGACAGGGCCACTGAAGCTTTCTTT
TRBJ2-1	17	TRBD2	-	TRBV5-8	CASSSGTSTILYNEQFF	TGTGCCAGCAGCTCGGGGACTAGCACGATCCTTTACAATGAGCAGTTCTTC
TRBJ2-5	15	TRBD2	-	TRBV5-1	CASSPSGGAAETQYF	TGCGCCAGCAGCCCTAGCGGGGGGGCCGCGGAGACCCAGTACTTC
TRBJ1-2	19	-	-	TRBV14	CASSPNRGGWTAGNYGYTF	TGTGCCAGCAGCCCAAATCGGGGAGGGTGGACTGCCGGTAACTATGGCTACACCTTC
TRBJ2-5	14	TRBD1	-	TRBV5-4	CASSARQGGETQYF	TGTGCCAGCAGCGCTCGACAGGGTGGGGAGACCCAGTACTTC
TRBJ1-5	18	TRBD1	-	TRBV19	CASSGQGAYQTSNQPQHF	TGTGCCAGTAGTGGACAGGGGGCCTACCAAACTTCCAATCAGCCCCAGCATTTT
TRBJ2-1	14	TRBD1	-	TRBV7-2	CASSPRDRVTEQFF	TGTGCCAGCAGCCCCCGGGACAGGGTCACTGAGCAGTTCTTC
TRBJ1-6	16	TRBD1	few	TRBV27	CASSLSGQGVGSPLHF	TGTGCCAGCAGTTTATCAGGACAGGGCGTCGGGTCACCCCTCCACTTT
TRBJ2-7	13	TRBD1	-	TRBV2	CASRSTGAGEQYF	TGTGCCAGCAGGTCGACAGGGGCGGGCGAGCAGTACTTC
TRBJ1-4	16	-	once	TRBV4-3	CASSQDRGAGGEKLFF	TGCGCCAGCAGCCAGGATAGAGGGGCCGGGGGTGAAAAACTGTTTTTT
TRBJ2-7	17	TRBD1	-	TRBV23-1	CASSQSSSDRVPYEQYF	TGCGCCAGCAGTCAATCTTCTTCGGACAGGGTTCCCTACGAGCAGTACTTC
TRBJ1-4	15	TRBD1	-	TRBV9	CASSVATGAEEKLFF	TGTGCCAGCAGCGTAGCTACAGGGGCGGAGGAAAAACTGTTTTTT
TRBJ2-7	11	-	-	TRBV14	CASSGPYEQYF	TGTGCCAGCAGCGGCCCCTACGAGCAGTACTTC
TRBJ2-3	19	-	-	TRBV7-3	CASSLRPGLTRIPQDTQYF	TGTGCCAGCAGCTTGCGCCCGGGGTTAACTCGCATTCCGCAAGATACGCAGTATTTT